One and the same sample provided the 10 T cell receptor beta chains below, sequenced in a study of T-cell memory formation after mild COVID-19. TCRdb re-called the 5' RACE reads with MiXCR, one entry per CDR3 protein. The data show fewer than 250,000 distinct CDR3 sequences, with around 25% seen just once and approximately 10% held by the top ten. The sequenced sample consisted of PBMCs or a T cell subset sorted from them (not recorded which). The source of these receptors is an adult woman who had mild COVID-19 (a few samples of this study predate the infection). Cell type and time point are not known.

The gene calls are TRBV11-2 and TRBJ2-1; D possibly uses TRBD1 or TRBD2 (6 bases each). The CDR3 covers 11 residues. V was shortened by 5 bases and J by 14 bases, with 13 bases between the two germline ends. CDR1 is SGHAT and CDR2 is FQNNGV in the germline V gene. The CDR3 DNA reads TGTGCCAGCAGCCTGGAGGGGGTTGAGTTCTTC. Translating it yields CASSLEGVEFF.

This clonotype turned up a few times. This chain joins TRBV27 and TRBJ1-2, with D possibly matching TRBD1 (5 bases). The germline V and J ends were trimmed by 2 bases and 2 bases, with 15 bases remaining between them. The CDR3 loop spans 16 amino acids. The germline V gene encodes CDR1 MNHEY and CDR2 SMNVEV (reference sequence). In DNA, the CDR3 is TGTGCCAGCAGTTTAGGTGGGGGTCCGTGGAACTATGGCTACACCTTC. Protein product: CASSLGGGPWNYGYTF.

In its sample, this clonotype was seen a few times. The J gene is TRBJ2-1, the V gene TRBV18; possibly TRBD2 for D (5 bases). The CDR3 extends over 11 amino acids. Germline CDR1 and CDR2: KGHSH and LQKENI. Trimming took off 7 bases at V and 8 bases at J, with 9 bases between the two ends. The CDR3 sequence: CASYGRDEQFF. As DNA, the CDR3 is TGTGCCAGCTACGGGCGGGATGAGCAGTTCTTC. Variable domain in full (rest from reference TRBV18 and TRBJ2-1): NAGVMQNPRHLVRRRGQEARLRCSPMKGHSHVYWYRQLPEEGLKFMVYLQKENIIDESGMPKERFSAEFPKEGPSILRIQQVVRGDSAAYFCASYGRDEQFFGPGTRLTVL.

There are many counts of this clonotype. The chain's CDR3 is CASSWGTNNSPLHF. In nucleotides, the CDR3 is TGTGCCAGCAGCTGGGGTACAAATAATTCACCCCTCCACTTT. The chain couples TRBV7-2 to TRBJ1-6; D is undetermined. CDR1 and CDR2 (germline): SGHTA, FQGNSA. The CDR3 sequence is 14 residues long. Trimming took off 4 bases at V and 5 bases at J, with 9 bases between the two ends.

The genes are TRBV7-2 and TRBJ2-1, with 16 bases identical to TRBD2. Germline CDR1 reads SGHTA; CDR2 reads FQGNSA. The J segment lost 8 bases and the V segment lost 5 bases, leaving 6 bases of the junction unmatched. This CDR3 region has 16 residues. As DNA, the CDR3 is TGTGCCAGCAGCCCGATCGGGACTAGCGGGAGGGATGAGCAGTTCTTC. Its protein is CASSPIGTSGRDEQFF.

This clonotype was detected only a few times. V usage is TRBV27 and J usage is TRBJ2-1; 7 nucleotides line up with TRBD1. Germline V gene data show CDR1 as MNHEY and CDR2 as SMNVEV (reference sequence). CDR3 length: 15 residues. Trimming at V came to 0 bases and at J to 10 bases, leaving 9 bases not matched to a gene. The DNA of the CDR3 is TGTGCCAGCAGTTTATCAGGGACAGAACGACAGGAGCAGTTCTTC. Protein: CASSLSGTERQEQFF.

The gene calls are TRBV20-1 and TRBJ1-1, with 7 bases lining up with TRBD1. The CDR3 loop spans 13 amino acids. Germline CDR1 is DFQATT and CDR2 is SNEGSKA (reference sequence). V was clipped by 2 bases and J by 10 bases; unmatched bases: 10. CDR3 region: CSARNPTGMVAFF. The CDR3 nucleotides are TGCAGTGCTAGAAACCCGACAGGGATGGTAGCTTTCTTT.

Note on this clonotype: A junction boundary mismatches the germline segment, possibly from a read error. This chain uses TRBV20-1 with TRBJ2-7, with 8 nucleotides matching TRBD2. Germline CDR1 reads DFQATT; CDR2 reads SNEGSKA (reference sequence). The CDR3 has 13 residues. The CDR3 sequence is CSASRGGWSEQYF. CDR3 bases: TGCAGCGCTAGCCGCGGGGGGTGGAGCGAGCAGTACTTC.

This clonotype was seen repeatedly, ten times or more. The gene calls are TRBV12-3 or TRBV12-4 and TRBJ2-2; D tentatively fits TRBD1 or TRBD2 (5 bases each). The CDR3 covers 15 residues. V was pared by 2 bases and J by 5 bases, with 12 bases between. The CDR3 here is CASSLWGSGTGELFF. The CDR3 DNA follows: TGTGCCAGCAGTTTATGGGGGAGTGGAACCGGGGAGCTGTTTTTT.

This clonotype has only a few counts. The rearrangement uses TRBV20-1 and TRBJ2-1; D not resolved. CDR3 length equals 13 residues. V lost 4 bases and J lost 4, with 11 bases in between. Germline CDR1 DFQATT, CDR2 SNEGSKA (reference sequence). The CDR3 sequence is CSAKLQTYNEQFF. Written as DNA, the CDR3 is TGCAGTGCTAAACTGCAGACGTACAATGAGCAGTTCTTC.